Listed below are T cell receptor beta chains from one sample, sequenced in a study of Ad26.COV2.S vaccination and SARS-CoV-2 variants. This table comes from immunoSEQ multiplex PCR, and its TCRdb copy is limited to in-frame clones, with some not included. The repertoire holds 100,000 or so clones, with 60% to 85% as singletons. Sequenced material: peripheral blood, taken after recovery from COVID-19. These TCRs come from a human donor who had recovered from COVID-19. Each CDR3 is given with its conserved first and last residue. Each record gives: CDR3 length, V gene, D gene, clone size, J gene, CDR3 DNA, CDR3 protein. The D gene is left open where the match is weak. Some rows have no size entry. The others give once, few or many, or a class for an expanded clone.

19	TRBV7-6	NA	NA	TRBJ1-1	TGTGCCAGCAGCTTAGTGAGGAGCGCAGGCGGTGGGATTAGCACTGAAGCTTTCTTT	CASSLVRSAGGGISTEAFF
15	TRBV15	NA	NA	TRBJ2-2	TGTGCCACCAGCAGGGTTGATTGGAACACCGGGGAGCTGTTTTTT	CATSRVDWNTGELFF
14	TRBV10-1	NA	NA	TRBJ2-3	TGCGCCAGCAGTGAGGGCAGGGTAACAGATACGCAGTATTTT	CASSEGRVTDTQYF
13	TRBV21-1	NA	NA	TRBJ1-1	TGTGCCAGCAGCAAACAGGGGGACACTGAAGCTTTCTTT	CASSKQGDTEAFF
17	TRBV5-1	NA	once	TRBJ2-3	TGCGCCAGCAGCTCAGGACAGAAGAGTCCTGGGACAGATACGCAGTATTTT	CASSSGQKSPGTDTQYF
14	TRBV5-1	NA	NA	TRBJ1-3	TGCGCCAGCAGTTCACAGAGCTCTGGAAACACCATATATTTT	CASSSQSSGNTIYF
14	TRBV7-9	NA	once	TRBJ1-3	TGTGCCAGCAGCTTAACCAGTCTAGGAAACACCATATATTTT	CASSLTSLGNTIYF
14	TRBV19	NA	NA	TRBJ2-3	TGTGCCAGTAGTATGCCGGGGCGCACAGATACGCAGTATTTT	CASSMPGRTDTQYF
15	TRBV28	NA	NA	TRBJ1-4	TGTGCCAGCAGTACCGTGGACGGACCAAATGAAAAACTGTTTTTT	CASSTVDGPNEKLFF
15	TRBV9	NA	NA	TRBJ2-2	TGTGCCAGCAGCGTGGATCCGGGACGCACCGGGGAGCTGTTTTTT	CASSVDPGRTGELFF
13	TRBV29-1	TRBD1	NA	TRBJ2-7	TGCAGCGGGACCCGGACAGGGGCTGGCGAGCAGTACTTC	CSGTRTGAGEQYF
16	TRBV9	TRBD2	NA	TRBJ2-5	TGTGCCAGCAGCGTAGGGACTAGCGGGGAGCAAGAGACCCAGTACTTC	CASSVGTSGEQETQYF
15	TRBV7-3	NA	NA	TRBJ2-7	TGTGCCAGCAGCTTGGACGGAACCTTTGCCTACGAGCAGTACTTC	CASSLDGTFAYEQYF
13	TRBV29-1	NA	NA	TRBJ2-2	TGCAGCGTCCGCAGGGGAAACACCGGGGAGCTGTTTTTT	CSVRRGNTGELFF
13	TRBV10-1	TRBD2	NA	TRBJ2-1	TGCGCCAGCAGCCAGACTAGCTTTGGTGAGCAGTTCTTC	CASSQTSFGEQFF
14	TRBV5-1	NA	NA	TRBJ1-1	TGCGCCAGCAGCCTAGACAGCGGGAACACTGAAGCTTTCTTT	CASSLDSGNTEAFF
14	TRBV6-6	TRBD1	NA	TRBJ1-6	TGTGCCAGCAGTCTCGGACAGGTAGATTCACCCCTCCACTTT	CASSLGQVDSPLHF
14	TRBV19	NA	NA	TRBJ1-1	TGTGCCAGTAAAGAGACGGAGGTCGACACTGAAGCTTTCTTT	CASKETEVDTEAFF
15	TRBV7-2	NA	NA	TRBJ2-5	TGTGCCAGCAGCTCCCGGGAGAGAGTATCGGAGACCCAGTACTTC	CASSSRERVSETQYF
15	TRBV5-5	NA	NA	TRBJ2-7	TGTGCCAGCAGCTCCGCAGACACCCTCCGGACCCCATCTACCTTC	CASSSADTLRTPSTF
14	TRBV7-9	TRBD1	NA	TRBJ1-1	TGTGCCAGCAGCTCCACCGGGACAGGTCGCCAATGTTTCTTT	CASSSTGTGRQCFF
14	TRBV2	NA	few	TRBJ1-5	TGTGCCAGCAGTGAAGCTCCCAGGTCTCAGCCCCAGCATTTT	CASSEAPRSQPQHF
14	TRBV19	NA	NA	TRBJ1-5	TGTGCCAGTAGTATAGAGACTCAGGGGTCGCCCCAGCATTTT	CASSIETQGSPQHF
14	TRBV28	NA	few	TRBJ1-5	TGTGCCAGCAGTGTCGACAGAAACAATCAGCCCCAGCATTTT	CASSVDRNNQPQHF
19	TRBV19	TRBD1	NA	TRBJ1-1	TGTGCCAGTAGTATAGCGGGACAGGGAGGCAATTTGGCAATTACTGAAGCTTTCTTT	CASSIAGQGGNLAITEAFF
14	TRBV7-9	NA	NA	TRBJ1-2	TGTGCCAGCAGCTTCCCAGGGAGGATCGATGGCTACACCTTC	CASSFPGRIDGYTF
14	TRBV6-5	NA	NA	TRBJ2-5	TGTGCCAGCAGTTGGGGGAGAGGGCAAGAGACCCAGTACTTC	CASSWGRGQETQYF
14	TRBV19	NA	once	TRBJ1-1	TGTGCCAGTAGTAGAACAGGAGAGAACACTGAAGCTTTCTTT	CASSRTGENTEAFF
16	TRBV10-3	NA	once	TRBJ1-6	TGTGCCATCAGCATACAGGGCAATTTCGATAATTCACCCCTCCACTTT	CAISIQGNFDNSPLHF
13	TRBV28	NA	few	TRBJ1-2	TGTGCCAGCATCCGGGACAATAACTATGGCTACACCTTC	CASIRDNNYGYTF
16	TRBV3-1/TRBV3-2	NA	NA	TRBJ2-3	TGTGCCAGCAGCCAAGATCGGGGAATTGGGACAGATACGCAGTATTTT	CASSQDRGIGTDTQYF
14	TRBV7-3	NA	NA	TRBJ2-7	TGTGCCAGCAGCTTAAACCCCGGAGGATACGAGCAGTACTTC	CASSLNPGGYEQYF
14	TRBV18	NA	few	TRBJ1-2	TGTGCCAGCTCACCATCAGGAGGCTACTATGGCTACACCTTC	CASSPSGGYYGYTF
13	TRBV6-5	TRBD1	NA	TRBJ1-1	TGTGCCACCGAGCCCGGACAGGTCAGGCGAGCTTTCTTT	CATEPGQVRRAFF
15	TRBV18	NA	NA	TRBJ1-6	TGTGCCAGCTCAAGTATGGCATATGGCGATTCACCCCTCCACTTT	CASSSMAYGDSPLHF